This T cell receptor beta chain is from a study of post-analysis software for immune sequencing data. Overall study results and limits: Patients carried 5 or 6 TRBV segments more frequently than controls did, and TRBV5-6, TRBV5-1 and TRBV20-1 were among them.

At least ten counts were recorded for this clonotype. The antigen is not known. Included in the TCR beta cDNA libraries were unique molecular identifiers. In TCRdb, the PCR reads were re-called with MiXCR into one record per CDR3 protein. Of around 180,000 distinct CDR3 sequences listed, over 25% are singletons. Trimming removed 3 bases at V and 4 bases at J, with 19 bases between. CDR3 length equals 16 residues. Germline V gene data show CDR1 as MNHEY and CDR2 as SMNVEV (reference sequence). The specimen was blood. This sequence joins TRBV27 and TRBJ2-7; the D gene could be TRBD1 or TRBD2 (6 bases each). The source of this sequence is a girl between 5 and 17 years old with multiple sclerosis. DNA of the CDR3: TGTGCCAGCAGTTTTAGGGCGGGACATATCGGATACGAGCAGTACTTC. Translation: CASSFRAGHIGYEQYF.